Listed here is a single T cell receptor beta chain. No conserved phenylalanine or tryptophan ends this CDR3, so it is likely a read error. The DNA is left out, because the CDR3 cannot be placed on it with certainty; the CDR3 is given as TCRdb lists it. PCR amplification relied on 60 Vbeta primers (plus 13 Jbeta primers). Only in-frame clones appear in the TCRdb table, and some are missing; sequencing was by immunoSEQ multiplex PCR. The sample includes about 160,000 clones, around 78% seen only once; the top ten take approximately 1%. These data come from a study of cytomegalovirus exposure and HLA in healthy donors. The germline V gene has CDR1 MNHEY and CDR2 SVGAGI. The CDR3 length is 8 residues, termini included.

Source material: PBMCs. The receptor was isolated from a woman aged 40 to 50 in good health and CMV-seronegative. The chain recombines TRBV6-5 with TRBJ2-7; no check of the table's D call, TRBD2, against the DNA was made. The CDR3 sequence: CASSYPPC.